This T cell receptor beta chain appears in the sequencing data of a study of blood T cell repertoires in COVID-19. About the research overall: The United States, Italy and Spain were the sources of the acute and convalescent COVID-19 samples.

In the authors' workflow: Amplifying reference gene primers gave estimates of nucleated cell counts. The data were produced by immunoSEQ multiplex PCR, yet TCRdb's version contains in-frame clones alone and is incomplete. Clone size and the V and J calls come from that table; the DNA yielded D and trimming. The sample shows around 200,000 clones, 80% to 90% of them seen only once. CDR3 size: 14 residues. Trimming removed 2 bases from V and 8 bases from J, with 12 bases in between. The germline V gene has CDR1 LGHDT and CDR2 YNNKEL (reference sequence). Source material: peripheral blood. V usage is TRBV3-1 (or the pseudogene TRBV3-2) and J usage is TRBJ1-4; no firm D call. The receptor comes from a human donor with active or convalescent COVID-19. The donor label of this sample is uncertain. The CDR3 DNA follows: TGTGCCAGCAGCCAATCTCCGACACGGGAAAAACTGTTTTTT. As protein: CASSQSPTREKLFF.